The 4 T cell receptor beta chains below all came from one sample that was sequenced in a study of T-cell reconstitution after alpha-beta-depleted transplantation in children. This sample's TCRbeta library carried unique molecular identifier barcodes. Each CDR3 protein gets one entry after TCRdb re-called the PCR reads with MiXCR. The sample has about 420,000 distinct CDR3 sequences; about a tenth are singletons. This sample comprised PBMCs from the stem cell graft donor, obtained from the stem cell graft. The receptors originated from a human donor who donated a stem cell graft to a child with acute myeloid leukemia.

This CDR3 is CSASIRGVSREQFF. CDR3 coding DNA: TGCAGTGCTAGTATCCGGGGGGTATCCCGCGAGCAGTTCTTC. This sequence joins TRBV20-1 and TRBJ2-1; TRBD2 agrees at 7 bases. The CDR3 loop spans 14 amino acids. CDR1 is DFQATT, CDR2 SNEGSKA, per germline (reference sequence). The trim removed 3 bases at V and 10 bases at J, leaving 12 bases unmatched.

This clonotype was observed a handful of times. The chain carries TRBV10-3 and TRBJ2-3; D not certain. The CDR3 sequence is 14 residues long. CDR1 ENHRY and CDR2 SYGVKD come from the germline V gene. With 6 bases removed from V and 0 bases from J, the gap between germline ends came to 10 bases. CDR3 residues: CAISRPPSTDTQYF. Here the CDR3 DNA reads TGTGCCATCAGCCGGCCCCCGAGCACAGATACGCAGTATTTT.

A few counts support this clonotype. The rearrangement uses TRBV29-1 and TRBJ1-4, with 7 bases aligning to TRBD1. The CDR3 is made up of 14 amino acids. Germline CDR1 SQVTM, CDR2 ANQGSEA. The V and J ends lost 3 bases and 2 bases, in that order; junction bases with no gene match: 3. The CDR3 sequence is CSVETGSTNEKLFF. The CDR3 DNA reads TGCAGCGTTGAGACAGGGAGCACTAATGAAAAACTGTTTTTT. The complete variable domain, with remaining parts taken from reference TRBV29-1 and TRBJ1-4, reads SAVISQKPSRDICQRGTSLTIQCQVDSQVTMMFWYRQQPGQSLTLIATANQGSEATYESGFVIDKFPISRPNLTFSTLTVSNMSPEDSSIYLCSVETGSTNEKLFFGSGTQLSVL.

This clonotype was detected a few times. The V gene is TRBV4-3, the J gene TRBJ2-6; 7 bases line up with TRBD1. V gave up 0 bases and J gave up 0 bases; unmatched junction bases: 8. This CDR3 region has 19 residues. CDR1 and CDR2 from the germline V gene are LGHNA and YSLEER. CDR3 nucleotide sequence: TGCGCCAGCAGCCAAGAGGCGGACAGGTCGTTCTCTGGGGCCAACGTCCTGACTTTC. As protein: CASSQEADRSFSGANVLTF.